A selection of T cell receptor beta chains follows, all from one sample in a study of beta chain features in type 1 diabetes. Generated by immunoSEQ multiplex PCR, the TCRdb table keeps only in-frame clones and is missing some. The sample includes 200,000 to 250,000 clones, about a tenth of them seen just once. The sample comprised central memory CD4+ T cells from blood. The receptors stem from a man aged 18 to 29 in good health. CDR3s include the opening cysteine and the closing phenylalanine or tryptophan. A D gene is named only where the DNA matches it firmly. Clone size is shown for a subset of rows, as once, few, many or a class of expanded clone.

size | J | V | D | length | DNA | CDR3
few | TRBJ2-2 | TRBV28 | TRBD1 | 18 | TGTGCCAGCACCACCCCTGGCTGGGGACAGCCGAACACCGGGGAGCTGTTTTTT | CASTTPGWGQPNTGELFF
- | TRBJ2-1 | TRBV5-6 | TRBD1 | 14 | TGTGCCAGCAGCTATGGGACAGTCTACAATGAGCAGTTCTTC | CASSYGTVYNEQFF
few | TRBJ2-3 | TRBV7-2 | - | 14 | TGTGCCAGCAGCTTCCGGCCCCCCACAGATACGCAGTATTTT | CASSFRPPTDTQYF
few | TRBJ1-3 | TRBV25-1 | TRBD1 | 14 | TGTGCCAGCACCGGGACAGACTCTGGAAACACCATATATTTT | CASTGTDSGNTIYF
few | TRBJ1-2 | TRBV18 | - | 18 | TGTGCCAGCTCCCCAACCACCGTTCGGGCCGCGGTAGGGTATGGCTACACCTTC | CASSPTTVRAAVGYGYTF
many | TRBJ2-4 | TRBV7-6 | TRBD2 | 15 | TGTGCCAGCAGCCCAATAGCGGGTTCCAAAAACATTCAGTACTTC | CASSPIAGSKNIQYF
few | TRBJ2-5 | TRBV9 | TRBD1 | 15 | TGTGCCAGCACCGCCAAAGACAGGGGGCTCGAGACCCAGTACTTC | CASTAKDRGLETQYF
many | TRBJ2-2 | TRBV11-2 | TRBD2 | 15 | TGTGCCAGCAGCTTGAGCGGGGCGAACACCGGGGAGCTGTTTTTT | CASSLSGANTGELFF
- | TRBJ2-7 | TRBV6-6 | - | 15 | TGTGCCAGCATCGGGCACCCATACCCAGGTGGCGAGCAGTACTTC | CASIGHPYPGGEQYF
- | TRBJ2-1 | TRBV4-3 | - | 16 | TGCGCCAGCAGCCACAGACCCAGCGGAGAATACAATGAGCAGTTCTTC | CASSHRPSGEYNEQFF
- | TRBJ2-1 | TRBV2 | TRBD2 | 14 | TGTGCCAGCAGTTGGACTAGCGGGAGCAATGAGCAGTTCTTC | CASSWTSGSNEQFF
few | TRBJ1-1 | TRBV7-2 | - | 14 | TGTGCCAGCAGCTTAGAACACAGGAACACTGAAGCTTTCTTT | CASSLEHRNTEAFF
few | TRBJ2-2 | TRBV29-1 | - | 12 | TGCAGCGGGGGACGAAACACCGGGGAGCTGTTTTTT | CSGGRNTGELFF
many | TRBJ2-4 | TRBV7-2 | - | 14 | TGTGCCAGCAGCTTAGGCCTGGCCCATGACATTCAGTACTTC | CASSLGLAHDIQYF
- | TRBJ1-5 | TRBV7-9 | - | 15 | TGTGCCAGCAGTCGTACCGGGACGGAGAATCAGCCCCAGCATTTT | CASSRTGTENQPQHF
many | TRBJ2-1 | TRBV23-1 | TRBD2 | 16 | TGCGCCAGCAGTCAAAGGACTAGCGGGAGAACGGATGAGCAGTTCTTC | CASSQRTSGRTDEQFF
few | TRBJ2-3 | TRBV29-1 | - | 12 | TGCAGCGCTCGGGCCCAGGCAGATACGCAGTATTTT | CSARAQADTQYF
few | TRBJ2-5 | TRBV7-8 | TRBD2 | 13 | TGTGCCGGGGCGCTTAGCGGGATGGAGACCCAGTACTTC | CAGALSGMETQYF
- | TRBJ2-1 | TRBV4-3 | TRBD2 | 16 | TGCGCCAGCAGCAGGGCTAGCGGAGACTCCTACAATGAGCAGTTCTTC | CASSRASGDSYNEQFF
- | TRBJ1-5 | TRBV2 | TRBD1 | 17 | TGTGCCAGCAGTGAATTGGACAGGGAATATAGCAATCAGCCCCAGCATTTT | CASSELDREYSNQPQHF